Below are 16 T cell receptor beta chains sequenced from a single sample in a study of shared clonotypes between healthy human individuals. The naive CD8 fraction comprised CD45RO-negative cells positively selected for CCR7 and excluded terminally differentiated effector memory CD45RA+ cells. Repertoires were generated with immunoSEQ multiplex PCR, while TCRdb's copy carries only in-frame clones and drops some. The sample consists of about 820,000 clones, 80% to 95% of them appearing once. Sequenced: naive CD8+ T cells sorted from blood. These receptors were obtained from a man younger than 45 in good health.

CDR3 bases: TGCGCCAGCAGCCAAGAAGGAGGGGGGACAGATACGCAGTATTTT. Protein: CASSQEGGGTDTQYF. V and J are TRBV4-1 and TRBJ2-3, with D perhaps being TRBD1 or TRBD2 (6 bases each). Trimming removed 0 bases at V and 3 bases at J, with 10 bases between. Germline CDR1 reads MGHRA; CDR2 reads YSYEKL. This CDR3 spans 15 amino acids.

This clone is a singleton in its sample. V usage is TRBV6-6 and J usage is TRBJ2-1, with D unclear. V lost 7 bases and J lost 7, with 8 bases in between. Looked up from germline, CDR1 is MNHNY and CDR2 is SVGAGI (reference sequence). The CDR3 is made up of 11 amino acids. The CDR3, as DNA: TGTGCCAGCATCTGGGGTAATGAGCAGTTCTTC. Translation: CASIWGNEQFF.

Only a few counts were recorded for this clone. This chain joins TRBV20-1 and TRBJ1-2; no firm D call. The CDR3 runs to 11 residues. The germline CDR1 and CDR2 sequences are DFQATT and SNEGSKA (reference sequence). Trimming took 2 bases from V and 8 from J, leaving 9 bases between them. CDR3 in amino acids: CSARTPPGYTF. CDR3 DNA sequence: TGCAGTGCTAGAACCCCTCCGGGCTACACCTTC.

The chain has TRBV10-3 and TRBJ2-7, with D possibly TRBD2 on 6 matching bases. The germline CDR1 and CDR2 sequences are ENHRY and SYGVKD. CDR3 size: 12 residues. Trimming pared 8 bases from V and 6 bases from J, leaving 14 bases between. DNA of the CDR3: TGTGCCATCCGGGACTCCTCCGGCGAGCAGTACTTC. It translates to CAIRDSSGEQYF.

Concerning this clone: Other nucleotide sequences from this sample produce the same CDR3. The CDR3, as DNA: TGTGCCAGCAGCCCCGGGACTAGCGGGAGCACAGATACGCAGTATTTT. Its translation: CASSPGTSGSTDTQYF. The chain is built from TRBV5-8 and TRBJ2-3; 12 nucleotides match TRBD2. The CDR3 has 16 residues. The germline CDR1 and CDR2 sequences are SGHTS and YDEGEE. Germline trimming cut 4 bases from V and 0 bases from J; bases unmatched to any gene: 3.

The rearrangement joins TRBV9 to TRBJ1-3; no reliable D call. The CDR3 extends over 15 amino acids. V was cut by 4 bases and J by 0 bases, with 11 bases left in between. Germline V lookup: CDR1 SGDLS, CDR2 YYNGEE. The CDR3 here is CASSLDLSSGNTIYF. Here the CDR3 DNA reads TGTGCCAGCAGCCTGGACTTGAGCTCTGGAAACACCATATATTTT. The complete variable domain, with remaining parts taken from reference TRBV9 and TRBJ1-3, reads DSGVTQTPKHLITATGQRVTLRCSPRSGDLSVYWYQQSLDQGLQFLIQYYNGEERAKGNILERFSAQQFPDLHSELNLSSLELGDSALYFCASSLDLSSGNTIYFGEGSWLTVV.

The CDR3: CASSPSGGGPLNYGYTF. CDR3 DNA: TGTGCCAGCAGTCCTTCAGGGGGAGGGCCCCTCAACTATGGCTACACCTTC. V is TRBV27 and J is TRBJ1-2, with 7 bases lining up with TRBD1. The CDR3 covers 17 residues. The trim removed 5 bases at V and 2 bases at J, leaving 14 bases unmatched. Germline V gene sequence: CDR1 MNHEY, CDR2 SMNVEV (reference sequence).

CDR3: CASSLVRGLSISDNYGYTF. The CDR3 nucleotides read TGTGCCAGCAGCTTGGTCAGGGGGCTCTCCATCTCCGATAACTATGGCTACACCTTC. The chain couples TRBV5-6 to TRBJ1-2; 8 nucleotides agree with TRBD1. Germline values: CDR1 SGHDT, CDR2 YYEEEE. The CDR3 covers 19 residues. Unmatched junction bases numbered 14, after V lost 0 bases and J lost 1 base.

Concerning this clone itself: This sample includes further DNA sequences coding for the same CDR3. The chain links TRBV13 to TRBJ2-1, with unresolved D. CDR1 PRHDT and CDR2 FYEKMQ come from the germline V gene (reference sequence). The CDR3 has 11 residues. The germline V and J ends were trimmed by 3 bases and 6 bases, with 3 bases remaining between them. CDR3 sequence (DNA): TGTGCCAGCAGCTTGTCCAATGAGCAGTTCTTC. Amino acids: CASSLSNEQFF.

For the CDR3, the DNA is TGTGCCAGCAGCTTAGGCGCAACTGGCTACACCTTC. Translation: CASSLGATGYTF. This sequence joins TRBV13 and TRBJ1-2; D call uncertain. The ends were cut back, 0 bases at V and 7 bases at J, with 6 bases in the middle. CDR3 length: 12 residues. Looked up from germline, CDR1 is PRHDT and CDR2 is FYEKMQ (reference sequence).

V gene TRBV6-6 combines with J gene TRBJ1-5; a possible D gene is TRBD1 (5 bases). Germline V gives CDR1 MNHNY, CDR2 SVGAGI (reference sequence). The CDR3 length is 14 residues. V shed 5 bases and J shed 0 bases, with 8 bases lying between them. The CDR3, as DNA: TGTGCCAGCAGTCCGCAGGGTAGCAATCAGCCCCAGCATTTT. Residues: CASSPQGSNQPQHF.

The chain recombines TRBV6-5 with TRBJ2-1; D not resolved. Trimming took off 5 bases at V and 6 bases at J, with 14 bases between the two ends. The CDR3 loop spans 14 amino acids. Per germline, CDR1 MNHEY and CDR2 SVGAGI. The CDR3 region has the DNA TGTGCCAGCAGTGAAGTTCAGCGTCCCAATGAGCAGTTCTTC. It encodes CASSEVQRPNEQFF.

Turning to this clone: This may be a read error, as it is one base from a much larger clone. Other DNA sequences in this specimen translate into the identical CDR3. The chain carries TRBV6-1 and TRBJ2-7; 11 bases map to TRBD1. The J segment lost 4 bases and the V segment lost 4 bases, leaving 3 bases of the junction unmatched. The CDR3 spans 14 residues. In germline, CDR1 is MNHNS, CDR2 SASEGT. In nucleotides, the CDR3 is TGTGCCAGCAGTGCCGGGACAGGGGGTTACGAGCAGTACTTC. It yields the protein CASSAGTGGYEQYF.

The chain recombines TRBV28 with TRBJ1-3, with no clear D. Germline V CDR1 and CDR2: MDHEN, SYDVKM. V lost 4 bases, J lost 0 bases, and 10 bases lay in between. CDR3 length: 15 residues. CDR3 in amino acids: CASSSIQSSGNTIYF. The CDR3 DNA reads TGTGCCAGCAGTTCAATACAGAGCTCTGGAAACACCATATATTTT.

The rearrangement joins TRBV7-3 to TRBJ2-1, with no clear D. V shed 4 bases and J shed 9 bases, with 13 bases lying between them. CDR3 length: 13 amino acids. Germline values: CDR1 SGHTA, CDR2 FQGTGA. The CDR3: CASSSEINREQFF. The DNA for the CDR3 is TGTGCCAGCAGCTCCGAGATTAATCGTGAGCAGTTCTTC.

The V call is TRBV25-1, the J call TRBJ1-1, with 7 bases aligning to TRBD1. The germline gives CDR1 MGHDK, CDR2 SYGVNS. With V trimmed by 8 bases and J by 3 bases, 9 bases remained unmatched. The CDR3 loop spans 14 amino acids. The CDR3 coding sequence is TGTGCCAGCGGCGGGGGCAGGGGGGACACTGAAGCTTTCTTT. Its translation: CASGGGRGDTEAFF.